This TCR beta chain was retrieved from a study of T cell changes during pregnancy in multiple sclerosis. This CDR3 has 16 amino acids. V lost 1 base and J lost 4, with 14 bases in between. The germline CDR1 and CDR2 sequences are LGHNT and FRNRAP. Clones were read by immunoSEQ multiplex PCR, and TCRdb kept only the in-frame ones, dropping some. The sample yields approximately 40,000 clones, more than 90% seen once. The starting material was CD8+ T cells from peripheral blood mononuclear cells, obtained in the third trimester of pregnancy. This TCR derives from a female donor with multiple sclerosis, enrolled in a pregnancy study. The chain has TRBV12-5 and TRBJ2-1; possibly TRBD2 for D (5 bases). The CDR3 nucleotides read TGTGCTAGTGGTTTGGATCCAGGAGCGGATTACAATGAGCAGTTCTTC. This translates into CASGLDPGADYNEQFF. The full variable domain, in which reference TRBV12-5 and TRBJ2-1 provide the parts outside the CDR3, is DARVTQTPRHKVTEMGQEVTMRCQPILGHNTVFWYRQTMMQGLELLAYFRNRAPLDDSGMPKDRFSAEMPDATLATLKIQPSEPRDSAVYFCASGLDPGADYNEQFFGPGTRLTVL.